Here is one TCR beta chain with its context. This record belongs to a study of blood T cell repertoires in COVID-19. Study-wide context: Acute and convalescent COVID-19 specimens originated in the United States, Italy and Spain.

Trimming cost V 5 bases and J 0 bases, with 10 bases left between them. Germline assignment: CDR1 KGHSH and CDR2 LQKENI. The CDR3 has 14 residues. Original analysis: Amplification of reference gene primers was used by the study to estimate nucleated cell counts. TCRdb's table, derived via immunoSEQ multiplex PCR, lists solely in-frame clones and lacks some. For V, J and clone size, that table is used; D and trimming come from the DNA. Among some 150,000 clones listed, around nine tenths were seen once. The J gene is TRBJ1-1, the V gene TRBV18, with D possibly being TRBD1 (6 bases). Material for sequencing was peripheral blood. The clonotype originates from a woman aged 40 to 50 with acute or convalescent COVID-19. Here the CDR3 DNA reads TGTGCCAGCTCATCTGGACAGCTGAACACTGAAGCTTTCTTT. This sequence encodes CASSSGQLNTEAFF.